What follows are 8 T cell receptor beta chains derived from one specimen sequenced in a study of regulatory T cells. Primers: 52 TRBV forward and 13 TRBJ reverse. Some clones are missing from TCRdb's copy, which holds only in-frame ones; the method was immunoSEQ multiplex PCR. The table records 20,000 or so clones, approximately 94% of them present only once. Sequenced sample: CD8+ T cells sorted from blood. Receptors were obtained from a child aged 2 to 10 with CD3G deficiency.

The J gene is TRBJ1-4, the V gene TRBV5-1, with unresolved D. This CDR3 is 15 amino acids long. CDR1 and CDR2 (germline): SGHRS, YFSETQ. Trimming left V 1 base short and J 0 bases short, with 7 bases between. This chain's CDR3 is CASSLTGSTNEKLFF. CDR3 nucleotide sequence: TGCGCCAGCAGCTTGACGGGTTCAACTAATGAAAAACTGTTTTTT.

The genes are TRBV14 and TRBJ2-4, with D unresolved. V was pared by 4 bases and J by 15 bases, with 13 bases between. Germline V gives CDR1 SGHDN, CDR2 FVKESK. CDR3 length: 11 residues. The chain's CDR3 is CASSLTPNPYF. CDR3 nucleotide sequence: TGTGCCAGCAGCCTGACACCTAATCCGTACTTC.

The chain combines TRBV28 with TRBJ2-1, with TRBD1 matching over 9 bases. V was clipped by 0 bases and J by 7 bases; unmatched bases: 1. The CDR3 totals 14 residues. The germline CDR1 and CDR2 sequences are MDHEN and SYDVKM. The DNA for the CDR3 is TGTGCCAGCAGTTTATGGGGACAGGGAAATGAGCAGTTCTTC. Translated, it gives CASSLWGQGNEQFF.

The chain uses TRBV19 and TRBJ1-1, with D hard to call. Germline loops: CDR1 LNHDA, CDR2 SQIVND (reference sequence). The CDR3 consists of 14 residues. V was pared by 3 bases and J by 3 bases, with 11 bases between. The CDR3: CASSIGPVHTEAFF. In DNA form, the CDR3 reads TGTGCCAGTAGTATTGGGCCAGTCCACACTGAAGCTTTCTTT.

The J gene is TRBJ2-1, the V gene TRBV28, with 10 bases that match TRBD2. CDR3 length: 13 residues. After removal of 3 bases from V and 10 bases from J, the junction contained 3 bases not matched to a gene. The germline CDR1 and CDR2 sequences are MDHEN and SYDVKM. The CDR3 sequence: CASSLKAGGEQFF. CDR3 nucleotide sequence: TGTGCCAGCAGTTTGAAAGCGGGAGGGGAGCAGTTCTTC.

The V call is TRBV6-6, the J call TRBJ2-1, with no clear D. Trimming removed 6 bases at V and 2 bases at J, with 11 bases between. CDR1 MNHNY and CDR2 SVGAGI come from the germline V gene (reference sequence). The CDR3 totals 14 residues. This CDR3 is CASSPNSPYNEQFF. CDR3 coding DNA: TGTGCCAGCAGCCCAAACTCCCCCTACAATGAGCAGTTCTTC.

This rearrangement joins TRBV28 to TRBJ1-2, with D possibly matching TRBD1 (5 bases). The germline V gene encodes CDR1 MDHEN and CDR2 SYDVKM. The CDR3 runs 15 residues. Trimming pared 3 bases from V and 4 bases from J, leaving 15 bases between. CDR3 nucleotide sequence: TGTGCCAGCAGTTTCGCGGGGCGTGAATCCTATGGCTACACCTTC. Protein sequence: CASSFAGRESYGYTF.

The chain combines TRBV28 with TRBJ2-4; D is perhaps TRBD2 (5 bases). The germline V and J ends were trimmed by 5 bases and 0 bases, with 11 bases remaining between them. Looked up from germline, CDR1 is MDHEN and CDR2 is SYDVKM. The CDR3 sequence is 15 residues long. The DNA for the CDR3 is TGTGCCAGCAGTCTTCAGGCGGGAGCCAAAAACATTCAGTACTTC. This encodes CASSLQAGAKNIQYF.